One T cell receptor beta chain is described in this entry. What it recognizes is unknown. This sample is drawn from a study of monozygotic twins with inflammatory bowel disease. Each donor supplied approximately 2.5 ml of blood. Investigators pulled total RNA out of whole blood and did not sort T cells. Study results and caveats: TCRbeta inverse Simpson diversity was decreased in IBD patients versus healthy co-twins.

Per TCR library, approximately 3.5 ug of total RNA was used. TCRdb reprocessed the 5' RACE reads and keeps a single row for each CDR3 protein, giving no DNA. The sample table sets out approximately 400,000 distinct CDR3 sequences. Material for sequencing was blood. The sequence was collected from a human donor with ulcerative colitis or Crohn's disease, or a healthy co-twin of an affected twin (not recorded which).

CDR3 amino acids: CASSLGRQNQPQHF. The chain links TRBV7-2 to TRBJ1-5. Germline V CDR1 and CDR2: SGHTA, FQGNSA. CDR3 length: 14 residues.